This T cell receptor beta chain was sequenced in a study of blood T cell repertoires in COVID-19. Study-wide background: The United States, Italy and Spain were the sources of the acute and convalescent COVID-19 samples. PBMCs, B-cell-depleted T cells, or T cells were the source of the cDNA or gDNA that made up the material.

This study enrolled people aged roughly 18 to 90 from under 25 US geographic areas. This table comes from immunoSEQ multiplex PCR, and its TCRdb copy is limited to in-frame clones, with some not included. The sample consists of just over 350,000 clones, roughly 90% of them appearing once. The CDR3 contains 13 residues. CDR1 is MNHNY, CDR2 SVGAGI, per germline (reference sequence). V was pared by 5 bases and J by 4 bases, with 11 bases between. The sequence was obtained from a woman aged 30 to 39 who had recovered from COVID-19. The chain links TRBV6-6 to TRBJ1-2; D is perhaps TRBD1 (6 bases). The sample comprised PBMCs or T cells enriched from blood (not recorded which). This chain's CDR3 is CASSLGGAYGYTF. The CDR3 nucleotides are TGTGCCAGCAGTCTAGGGGGGGCCTATGGCTACACCTTC.